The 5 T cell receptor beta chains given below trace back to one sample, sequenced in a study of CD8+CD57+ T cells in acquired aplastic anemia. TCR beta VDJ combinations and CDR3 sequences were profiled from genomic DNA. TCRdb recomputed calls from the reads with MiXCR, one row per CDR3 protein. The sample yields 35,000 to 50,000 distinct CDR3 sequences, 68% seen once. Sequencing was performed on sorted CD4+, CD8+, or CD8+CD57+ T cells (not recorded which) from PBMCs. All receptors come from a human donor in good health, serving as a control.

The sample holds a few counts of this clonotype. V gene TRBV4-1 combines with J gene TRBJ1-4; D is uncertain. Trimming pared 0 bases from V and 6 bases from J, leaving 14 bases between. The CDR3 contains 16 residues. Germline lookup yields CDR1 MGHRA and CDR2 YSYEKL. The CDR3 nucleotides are TGCGCCAGCAGCCAAGATCTTCCGGGAGTAGATGAAAAACTGTTTTTT. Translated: CASSQDLPGVDEKLFF.

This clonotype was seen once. The CDR3 nucleotides are TGTGCCAGCCGCGGTAGCGGGGGGCGGGGAGAGACCCAGTACTTC. It specifies CASRGSGGRGETQYF. The chain uses TRBV6-1 and TRBJ2-5; 10 bases fit TRBD2. This CDR3 spans 15 amino acids. The germline V gene has CDR1 MNHNS and CDR2 SASEGT. Losses at the gene ends were 8 bases for V and 4 bases for J; bases not matched to a gene: 10.

The chain's CDR3 is CASSEAPGSGEQYF. The CDR3 region has the DNA TGTGCCAGCAGTGAAGCGCCGGGGTCGGGCGAGCAGTACTTC. V is TRBV6-1 and J is TRBJ2-7; a possible D gene is TRBD2 (5 bases). The germline CDR1 and CDR2 sequences are MNHNS and SASEGT. Trimming removed 0 bases from V and 6 bases from J, with 12 bases in between. This CDR3 has 14 residues.

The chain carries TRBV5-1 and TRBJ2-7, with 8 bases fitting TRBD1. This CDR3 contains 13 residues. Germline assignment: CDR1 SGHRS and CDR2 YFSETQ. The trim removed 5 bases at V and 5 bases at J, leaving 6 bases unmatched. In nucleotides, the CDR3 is TGCGCCAGCAGTTACGGACAGGGCAACGAGCAGTACTTC. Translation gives CASSYGQGNEQYF.

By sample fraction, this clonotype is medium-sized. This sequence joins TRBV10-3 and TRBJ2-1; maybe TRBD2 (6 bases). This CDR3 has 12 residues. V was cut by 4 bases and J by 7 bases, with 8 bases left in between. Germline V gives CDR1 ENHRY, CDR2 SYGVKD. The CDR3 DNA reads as TGTGCCATCAGTGTGGAGGGAAATGAGCAGTTCTTC. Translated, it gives CAISVEGNEQFF.